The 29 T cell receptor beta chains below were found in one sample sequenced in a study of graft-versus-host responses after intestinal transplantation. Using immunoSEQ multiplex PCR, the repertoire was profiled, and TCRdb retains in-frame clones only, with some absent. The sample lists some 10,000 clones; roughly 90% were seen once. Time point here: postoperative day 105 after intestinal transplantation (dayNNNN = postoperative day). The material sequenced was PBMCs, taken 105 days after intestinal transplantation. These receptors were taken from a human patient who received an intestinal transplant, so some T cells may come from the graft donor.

The DNA for the CDR3 is TGTGCCAGCTCGGATATAGCGGGGCAGAATGAGCAGTTCTTC. This codes for CASSDIAGQNEQFF. The chain combines TRBV18 with TRBJ2-1; 8 bases map to TRBD2. Germline loops: CDR1 KGHSH, CDR2 LQKENI. CDR3 size: 14 residues. Losses at the gene ends were 6 bases for V and 7 bases for J; bases not matched to a gene: 8.

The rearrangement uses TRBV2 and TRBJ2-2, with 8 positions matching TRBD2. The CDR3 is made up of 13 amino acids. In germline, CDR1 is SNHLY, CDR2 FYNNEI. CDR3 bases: TGTGCAAAGGGACTAGCGAACACCGGGGAGCTGTTTTTT. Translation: CAKGLANTGELFF.

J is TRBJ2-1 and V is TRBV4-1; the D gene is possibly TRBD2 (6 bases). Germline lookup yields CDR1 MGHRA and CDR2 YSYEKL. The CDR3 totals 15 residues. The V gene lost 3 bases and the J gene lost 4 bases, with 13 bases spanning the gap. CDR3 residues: CASSQLGGSYNEQFF. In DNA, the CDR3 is TGCGCCAGCAGCCAGCTCGGGGGATCGTACAATGAGCAGTTCTTC.

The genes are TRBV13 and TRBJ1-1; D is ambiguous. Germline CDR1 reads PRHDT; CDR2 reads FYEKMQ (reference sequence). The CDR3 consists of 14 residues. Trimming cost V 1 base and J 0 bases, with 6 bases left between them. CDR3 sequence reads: CASSLDSLNTEAFF. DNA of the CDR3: TGTGCCAGCAGCTTAGATAGTCTGAACACTGAAGCTTTCTTT.

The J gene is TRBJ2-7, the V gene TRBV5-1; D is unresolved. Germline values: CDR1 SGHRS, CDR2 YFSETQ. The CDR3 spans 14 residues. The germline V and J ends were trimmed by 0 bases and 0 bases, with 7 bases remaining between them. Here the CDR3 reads CASSLGADSYEQYF. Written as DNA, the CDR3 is TGCGCCAGCAGCTTGGGTGCAGACTCCTACGAGCAGTACTTC.

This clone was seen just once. CDR3 sequence reads: CASSRDYNEQFF. The CDR3 region has the DNA TGCGCCAGCAGCCGGGATTACAATGAGCAGTTCTTC. This chain uses TRBV10-1 with TRBJ2-1, with D tentatively TRBD2 (5 bases). The CDR3 length is 12 residues. From germline, CDR1 is WNHNN and CDR2 SYGVQD (reference sequence). V was cut by 6 bases and J by 4 bases, with 7 bases left in between.

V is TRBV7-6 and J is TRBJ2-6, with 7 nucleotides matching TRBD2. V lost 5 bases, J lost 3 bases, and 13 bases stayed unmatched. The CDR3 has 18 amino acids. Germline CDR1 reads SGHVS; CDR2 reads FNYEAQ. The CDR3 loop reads CASSDMRGGVLGANVLTF. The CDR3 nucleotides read TGTGCCAGCAGCGATATGAGGGGAGGGGTGCTTGGGGCCAACGTCCTGACTTTC.

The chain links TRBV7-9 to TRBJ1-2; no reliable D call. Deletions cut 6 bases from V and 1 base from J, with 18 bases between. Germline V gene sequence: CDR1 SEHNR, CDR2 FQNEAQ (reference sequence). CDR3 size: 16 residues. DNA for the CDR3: TGTGCCAGCAGTATATTGACTGGGGAGGTTAACTATGGCTACACCTTC. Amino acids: CASSILTGEVNYGYTF.

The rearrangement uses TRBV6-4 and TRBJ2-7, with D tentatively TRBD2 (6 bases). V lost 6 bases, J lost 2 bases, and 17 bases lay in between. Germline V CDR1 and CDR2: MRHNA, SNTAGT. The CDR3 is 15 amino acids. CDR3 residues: CASRGVGTYPYEQYF. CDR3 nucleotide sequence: TGTGCCAGCAGGGGGGTTGGGACTTACCCCTACGAGCAGTACTTC.

CDR3: CASGAGANVLTF. The CDR3, as DNA: TGTGCCAGTGGGGCCGGGGCCAACGTCCTGACTTTC. The chain joins TRBV6-5 to TRBJ2-6, with a weak D call TRBD1 (5 bases). Germline V CDR1 and CDR2: MNHEY, SVGAGI. This CDR3 has 12 amino acids. The V end was cut by 9 bases, the J end by 4 bases, with 7 bases between.

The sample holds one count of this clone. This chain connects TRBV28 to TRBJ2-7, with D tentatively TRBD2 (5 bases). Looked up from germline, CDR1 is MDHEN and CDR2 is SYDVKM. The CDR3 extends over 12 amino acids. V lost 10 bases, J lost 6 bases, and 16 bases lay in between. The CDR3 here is CATEGLKPEQYF. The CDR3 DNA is TGTGCCACCGAGGGCCTGAAGCCCGAGCAGTACTTC.

DNA for the CDR3: TGTGCCAGCAGCTTAACGTTAGCAGGGTACGTGAACACTGAAGCTTTCTTT. Residues: CASSLTLAGYVNTEAFF. The gene calls are TRBV7-3 and TRBJ1-1; a weak D match, TRBD1 (5 bases). This CDR3 is 17 amino acids long. CDR1 is SGHTA and CDR2 is FQGTGA in the germline V gene. The V end lost 0 bases, the J end lost 0 bases, and 14 bases lay between the germline ends. The entire variable domain, with the rest obtained from reference TRBV7-3 and TRBJ1-1, is as follows: GAGVSQTPSNKVTEKGKYVELRCDPISGHTALYWYRQSLGQGPEFLIYFQGTGAADDSGLPNDRFFAVRPEGSVSTLKIQRTERGDSAVYLCASSLTLAGYVNTEAFFGQGTRLTVV.

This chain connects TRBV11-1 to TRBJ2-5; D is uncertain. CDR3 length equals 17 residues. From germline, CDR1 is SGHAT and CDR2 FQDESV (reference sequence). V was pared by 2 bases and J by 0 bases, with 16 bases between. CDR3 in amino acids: CASSLISAAEDQETQYF. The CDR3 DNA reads TGTGCCAGCAGCTTAATCTCGGCGGCAGAAGACCAAGAGACCCAGTACTTC. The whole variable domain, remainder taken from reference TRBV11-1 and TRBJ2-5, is EAEVAQSPRYKITEKSQAVAFWCDPISGHATLYWYRQILGQGPELLVQFQDESVVDDSQLPKDRFSAERLKGVDSTLKIQPAELGDSAMYLCASSLISAAEDQETQYFGPGTRLLVL.

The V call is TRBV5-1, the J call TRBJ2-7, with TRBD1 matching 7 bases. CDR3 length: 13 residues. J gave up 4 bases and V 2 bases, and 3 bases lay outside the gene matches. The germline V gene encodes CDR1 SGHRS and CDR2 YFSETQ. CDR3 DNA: TGCGCCAGCAGCTTCGGGACAGCTTACGAGCAGTACTTC. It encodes CASSFGTAYEQYF.

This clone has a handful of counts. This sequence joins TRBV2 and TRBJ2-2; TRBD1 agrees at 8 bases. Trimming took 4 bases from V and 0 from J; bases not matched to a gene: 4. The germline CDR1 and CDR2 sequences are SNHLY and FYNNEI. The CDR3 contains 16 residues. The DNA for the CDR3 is TGTGCCAGCAGTGTCAGACAGGGGTCGAACACCGGGGAGCTGTTTTTT. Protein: CASSVRQGSNTGELFF. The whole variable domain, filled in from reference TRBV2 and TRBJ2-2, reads EPEVTQTPSHQVTQMGQEVILRCVPISNHLYFYWYRQILGQKVEFLVSFYNNEISEKSEIFDDQFSVERPDGSNFTLKIRSTKLEDSAMYFCASSVRQGSNTGELFFGEGSRLTVL.

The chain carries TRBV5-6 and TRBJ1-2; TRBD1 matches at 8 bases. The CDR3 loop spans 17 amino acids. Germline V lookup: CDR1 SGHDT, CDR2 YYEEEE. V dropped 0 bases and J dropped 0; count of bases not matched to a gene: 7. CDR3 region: CASSLVFRGQANYGYTF. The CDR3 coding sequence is TGTGCCAGCAGCTTGGTGTTCAGGGGACAGGCTAACTATGGCTACACCTTC. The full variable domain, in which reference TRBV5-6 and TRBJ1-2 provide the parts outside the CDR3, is DAGVTQSPTHLIKTRGQQVTLRCSPKSGHDTVSWYQQALGQGPQFIFQYYEEEERQRGNFPDRFSGHQFPNYSSELNVNALLLGDSALYLCASSLVFRGQANYGYTFGSGTRLTVV.

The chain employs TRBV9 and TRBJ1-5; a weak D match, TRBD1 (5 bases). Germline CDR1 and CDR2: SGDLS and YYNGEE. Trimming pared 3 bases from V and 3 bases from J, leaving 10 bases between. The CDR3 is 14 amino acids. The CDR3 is CASSEGAANQPQHF. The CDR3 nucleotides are TGTGCCAGCAGCGAAGGGGCGGCCAATCAGCCCCAGCATTTT.

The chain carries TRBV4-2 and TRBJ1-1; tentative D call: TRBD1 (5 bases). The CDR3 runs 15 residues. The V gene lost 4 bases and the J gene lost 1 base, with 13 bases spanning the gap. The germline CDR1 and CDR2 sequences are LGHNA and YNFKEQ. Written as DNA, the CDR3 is TGTGCCAGCAGCCGGGACGGGTTTAAGAACACTGAAGCTTTCTTT. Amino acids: CASSRDGFKNTEAFF.

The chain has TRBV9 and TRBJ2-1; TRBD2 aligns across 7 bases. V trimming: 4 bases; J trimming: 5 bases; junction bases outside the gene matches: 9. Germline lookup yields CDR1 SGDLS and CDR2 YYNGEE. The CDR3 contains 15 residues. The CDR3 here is CASSPSGKGNNEQFF. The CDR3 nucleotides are TGTGCCAGCAGCCCAAGCGGGAAGGGAAACAATGAGCAGTTCTTC. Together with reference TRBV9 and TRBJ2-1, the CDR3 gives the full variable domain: DSGVTQTPKHLITATGQRVTLRCSPRSGDLSVYWYQQSLDQGLQFLIQYYNGEERAKGNILERFSAQQFPDLHSELNLSSLELGDSALYFCASSPSGKGNNEQFFGPGTRLTVL.

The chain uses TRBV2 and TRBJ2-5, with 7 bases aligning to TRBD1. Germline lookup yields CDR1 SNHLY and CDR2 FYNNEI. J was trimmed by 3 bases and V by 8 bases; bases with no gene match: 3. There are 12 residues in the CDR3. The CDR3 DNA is TGTGCCAGCCTCGACAGGGAAGAGACCCAGTACTTC. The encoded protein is CASLDREETQYF.

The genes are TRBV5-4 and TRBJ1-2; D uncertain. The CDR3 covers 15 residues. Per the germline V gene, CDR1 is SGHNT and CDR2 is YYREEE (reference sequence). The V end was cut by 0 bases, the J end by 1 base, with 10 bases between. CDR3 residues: CASSLATRLNYGYTF. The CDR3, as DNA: TGTGCCAGCAGCTTGGCCACGCGTCTTAACTATGGCTACACCTTC. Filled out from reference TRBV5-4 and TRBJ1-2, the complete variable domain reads ETGVTQSPTHLIKTRGQQVTLRCSSQSGHNTVSWYQQALGQGPQFIFQYYREEENGRGNFPPRFSGLQFPNYSSELNVNALELDDSALYLCASSLATRLNYGYTFGSGTRLTVV.

Here the CDR3 DNA reads TGCGCCAGCAAAGGCCTAGCGGGAGGGAACACCGGGGAGCTGTTTTTT. Its protein is CASKGLAGGNTGELFF. V and J are TRBV10-2 and TRBJ2-2; 11 bases are a match to TRBD2. CDR3 length: 16 residues. Germline V gene lookup returns CDR1 WSHSY and CDR2 SAAADI. J gave up 1 base and V 7 bases, and 5 bases lay outside the gene matches.

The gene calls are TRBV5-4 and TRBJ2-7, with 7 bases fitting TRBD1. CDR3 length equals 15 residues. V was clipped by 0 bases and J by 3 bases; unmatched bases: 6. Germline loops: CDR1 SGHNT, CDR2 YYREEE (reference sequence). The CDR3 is CASSLEGTAVYEQYF. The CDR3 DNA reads TGTGCCAGCAGCTTGGAAGGGACAGCGGTCTACGAGCAGTACTTC.

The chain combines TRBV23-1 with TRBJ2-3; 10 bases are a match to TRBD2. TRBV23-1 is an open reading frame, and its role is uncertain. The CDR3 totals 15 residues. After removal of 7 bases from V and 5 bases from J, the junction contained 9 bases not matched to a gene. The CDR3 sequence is CASTDLAGEGDTQYF. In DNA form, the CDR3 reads TGCGCCAGCACCGATCTAGCGGGAGAGGGAGATACGCAGTATTTT.

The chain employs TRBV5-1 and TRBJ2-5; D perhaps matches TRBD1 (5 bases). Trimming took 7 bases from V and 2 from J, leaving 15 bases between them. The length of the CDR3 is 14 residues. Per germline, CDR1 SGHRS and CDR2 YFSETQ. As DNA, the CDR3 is TGCGCCAGCGGGGCGCCCGATCTACAAGAGACCCAGTACTTC. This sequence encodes CASGAPDLQETQYF.

The CDR3 DNA reads as TGTGCCAGCAGTTCTCCGGGACAGAGCTCCTACGAGCAGTACTTC. Encoded protein: CASSSPGQSSYEQYF. The rearrangement links TRBV27 to TRBJ2-7; 7 nucleotides align to TRBD1. The CDR3 has 15 residues. V was clipped by 4 bases and J by 0 bases; unmatched bases: 6. CDR1 and CDR2 from the germline V gene are MNHEY and SMNVEV (reference sequence).

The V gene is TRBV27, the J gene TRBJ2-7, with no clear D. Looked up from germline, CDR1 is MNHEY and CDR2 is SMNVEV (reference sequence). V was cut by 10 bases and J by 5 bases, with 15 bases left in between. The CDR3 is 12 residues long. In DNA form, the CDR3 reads TGTGCCACCGCTACTGACACCGACGAGCAGTACTTC. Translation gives CATATDTDEQYF.

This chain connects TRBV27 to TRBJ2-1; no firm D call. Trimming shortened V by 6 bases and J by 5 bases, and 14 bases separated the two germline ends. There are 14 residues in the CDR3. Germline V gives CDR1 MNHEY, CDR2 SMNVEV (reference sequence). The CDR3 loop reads CASSLFGRHNEQFF. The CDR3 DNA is TGTGCCAGCAGCCTTTTCGGACGGCACAATGAGCAGTTCTTC.

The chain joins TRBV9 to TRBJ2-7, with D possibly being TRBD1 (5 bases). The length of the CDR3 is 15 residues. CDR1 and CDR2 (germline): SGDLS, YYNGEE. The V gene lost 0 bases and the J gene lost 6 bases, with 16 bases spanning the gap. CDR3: CASSVAIGELGEQYF. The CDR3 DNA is TGTGCCAGCAGCGTAGCTATAGGGGAACTCGGCGAGCAGTACTTC.